These 8 T cell receptor beta chains share one sample of origin, sequenced in a study of T cells after yellow fever vaccination (dated by TCRdb to between 2018 and 2020). Libraries were made using 5' RACE. TCRdb lists the instrument as Illumina HiSeq 2500. Through fastp at Q25 and MiXCR, TCRdb rebuilt clones from the public reads, retaining in-frame beta chains. Records with the same CDR3 protein are collapsed into one entry carrying the most frequent genes and DNA. Here the sample has almost 70,000 distinct CDR3 sequences; around 5% occur a single time. The top ten constitute over 2% of the sample. According to the study, the label for this sample's treatment or condition signals: live attenuated yellow fever vaccine strain. The material sequenced was CD4+ T cells sorted from PBMCs, taken roughly 14 days after the first yellow fever vaccination. These receptors came from a man younger than 35 who received the YFV17D yellow fever vaccine.

Of note for this clonotype: This clone may be a read error of a much larger clone one base away. The J gene is TRBJ1-1, the V gene TRBV5-1, with D perhaps matching TRBD1 (5 bases). The V end was cut by 4 bases, the J end by 2 bases, with 12 bases between. Germline CDR1 is SGHRS and CDR2 is YFSETQ. There are 14 residues in the CDR3. CDR3 protein: CASSMARANTEAFF. DNA for the CDR3: TGCGCCAGCAGCATGGCCAGGGCTAACACTGAAGCTTTCTTT.

This clonotype was seen many times. The rearrangement links TRBV15 to TRBJ2-5; D may be TRBD2 (5 bases). Trimming took 0 bases from V and 5 from J, leaving 13 bases between them. CDR1 is LNHNV, CDR2 YYDKDF, per germline (reference sequence). This CDR3 is built from 15 residues. Here the CDR3 DNA reads TGTGCCACCAGCAGAGATATCCGGGAAGTGGAGACCCAGTACTTC. It specifies CATSRDIREVETQYF.

The sample holds a few counts of this clonotype. A much larger clone differs by one base, so this may be a read error. The gene calls are TRBV15 and TRBJ2-1; 7 bases agree with TRBD2. The CDR3 totals 15 residues. The germline V gene encodes CDR1 LNHNV and CDR2 YYDKDF (reference sequence). This CDR3 reads CTTSSGTFSYNEQFF. The CDR3 coding sequence is TGTACCACCAGCAGCGGGACTTTCTCCTACAATGAGCAGTTCTTC.

The table lists this clonotype with many counts. The chain recombines TRBV5-1 with TRBJ2-3; D possibly corresponds to TRBD2 (6 bases). The ends were cut back, 5 bases at V and 2 bases at J, with 18 bases in the middle. This CDR3 is built from 16 residues. Germline V CDR1 and CDR2: SGHRS, YFSETQ. The CDR3 sequence: CASRLLADQFTDTQYF. The CDR3 DNA reads TGCGCCAGCAGGTTGTTAGCGGACCAATTCACAGATACGCAGTATTTT. The full variable domain, with the rest looked up from reference TRBV5-1 and TRBJ2-3, is KAGVTQTPRYLIKTRGQQVTLSCSPISGHRSVSWYQQTPGQGLQFLFEYFSETQRNKGNFPGRFSGRQFSNSRSEMNVSTLELGDSALYLCASRLLADQFTDTQYFGPGTRLTVL.

This clonotype was counted at least ten times. This chain joins TRBV5-6 and TRBJ1-1; no definite D call. There are 12 residues in the CDR3. CDR1 and CDR2 (germline): SGHDT, YYEEEE. V was pared by 2 bases and J by 3 bases, with 5 bases between. CDR3 DNA: TGTGCCAGCAGCTTTGCCTACACTGAAGCTTTCTTT. Protein sequence: CASSFAYTEAFF.

There are many counts of this clonotype. J is TRBJ2-1 and V is TRBV4-3; TRBD1 matches 10 bases. The J segment lost 2 bases and the V segment lost 4 bases, leaving 2 bases of the junction unmatched. The CDR3 sequence is 15 residues long. CDR1 is LGHNA and CDR2 is YSLEER in the germline V gene. This chain's CDR3 is CASSLGQGAYNEQFF. The CDR3 nucleotides are TGCGCCAGCAGCCTAGGACAGGGGGCCTACAATGAGCAGTTCTTC.

This clonotype has ten or more counts. The chain uses TRBV7-9 and TRBJ2-7; no clear D. The V end was cut by 4 bases, the J end by 1 base, with 8 bases between. The CDR3 totals 13 residues. Germline V gene data show CDR1 as SEHNR and CDR2 as FQNEAQ (reference sequence). CDR3 bases: TGTGCCAGCAGCTCCGACGGGTCCTACGAGCAGTACTTC. This codes for CASSSDGSYEQYF.

The table lists this clonotype with many counts. V gene TRBV10-3 combines with J gene TRBJ1-6, with D possibly being TRBD1 (5 bases). CDR3 size: 14 residues. V was pared by 3 bases and J by 7 bases, with 10 bases between. Germline loops: CDR1 ENHRY, CDR2 SYGVKD. CDR3 nucleotide sequence: TGTGCCATCAGTGACGGCAGGGACAATTCACCCCTCCACTTT. Protein: CAISDGRDNSPLHF.